The 32 T cell receptor beta chains reported below all come from one sample, sequenced in a study of cytomegalovirus exposure and HLA in healthy donors. The PCR had 60 Vbeta and 13 Jbeta primers. Profiled with immunoSEQ multiplex PCR; TCRdb holds only in-frame clones, not every one. Of about 110,000 clones in the sample, 75% to 90% were seen once. Sequences were obtained from PBMCs. The receptors originated from a man between 35 and 55 years old in good health and CMV-seronegative.

This chain connects TRBV5-1 to TRBJ1-4; 7 positions match TRBD1. In germline, CDR1 is SGHRS, CDR2 YFSETQ. The CDR3 has 13 amino acids. The junction had 4 bases not matched to a gene; V was cut back by 4 bases and J by 7 bases. The CDR3 region is CASSRGRGEKLFF. CDR3 sequence (DNA): TGCGCCAGCAGCAGGGGGCGAGGTGAAAAACTGTTTTTT.

The V call is TRBV5-1, the J call TRBJ2-1; 7 bases agree with TRBD2. CDR3 length equals 15 residues. The trim removed 0 bases at V and 7 bases at J, leaving 7 bases unmatched. Germline V gene data show CDR1 as SGHRS and CDR2 as YFSETQ. CDR3 residues: CASSLGLATGNEQFF. For the CDR3, the DNA is TGCGCCAGCAGCTTGGGACTAGCTACGGGGAATGAGCAGTTCTTC.

V and J are TRBV6-1 and TRBJ1-1; no clear D gene. Germline V gives CDR1 MNHNS, CDR2 SASEGT. V shed 3 bases and J shed 5 bases, with 10 bases lying between them. The CDR3 is made up of 13 amino acids. DNA for the CDR3: TGTGCCAGCAGTGACGAGGGTAGGACTGAAGCTTTCTTT. Protein sequence: CASSDEGRTEAFF.

This chain joins TRBV29-1 and TRBJ2-1, with 7 positions matching TRBD1. CDR1 and CDR2 (germline): SQVTM, ANQGSEA. The CDR3 sequence is 12 residues long. V was pared by 7 bases and J by 6 bases, with 6 bases of the junction left unmatched. The CDR3 reads CSGLGQLNEQFF. CDR3 sequence (DNA): TGCAGCGGCCTGGGACAGCTCAATGAGCAGTTCTTC.

The V call is TRBV5-6, the J call TRBJ1-5; D gene uncertain. Trimming cost V 4 bases and J 4 bases, with 12 bases left between them. CDR3 size: 14 residues. Germline loops: CDR1 SGHDT, CDR2 YYEEEE. The CDR3 nucleotides are TGTGCCAGCAGCCTCGGAGGGTGGAATCAGCCCCAGCATTTT. Its protein is CASSLGGWNQPQHF.

For the CDR3, the DNA is TGTGCCAGCAGTTTCCCCGGGGGAGCTAACTATGGCTACACCTTC. It codes for CASSFPGGANYGYTF. This chain uses TRBV28 with TRBJ1-2, with TRBD1 as a possible D gene (5 bases). The germline V gene has CDR1 MDHEN and CDR2 SYDVKM. This CDR3 comprises 15 residues. Trimming cost V 3 bases and J 0 bases, with 11 bases left between them.

The chain has TRBV6-4 and TRBJ2-2, with D perhaps matching TRBD2 (6 bases). This CDR3 is 13 amino acids long. From germline, CDR1 is MRHNA and CDR2 SNTAGT. V was trimmed by 5 bases and J by 4 bases, leaving 8 bases between them. The CDR3 nucleotides read TGTGCCAGCAGTCGGGAGATCACCGGGGAGCTGTTTTTT. Protein: CASSREITGELFF.

J is TRBJ2-1 and V is TRBV7-6, with TRBD1 as a possible D gene (8 bases). V lost 4 bases to trimming and J lost 2 bases, with 15 bases between them. The CDR3 is 16 amino acids. Germline CDR1 reads SGHVS; CDR2 reads FNYEAQ. CDR3 sequence reads: CASSSTGGVAYNEQFF. The DNA for the CDR3 is TGTGCCAGCAGCTCCACAGGGGGGGTGGCCTACAATGAGCAGTTCTTC.

This clone was seen a few times. The DNA of the CDR3 is TGTGCCTGGAGTGTTGGTGGACACACAGATACGCAGTATTTT. Translated: CAWSVGGHTDTQYF. The genes are TRBV30 and TRBJ2-3; tentative D call: TRBD1 (5 bases). The CDR3 loop spans 14 amino acids. Germline V lookup: CDR1 GTSNPN, CDR2 SVGIG (reference sequence). V was cut by 0 bases and J by 2 bases, with 9 bases left in between.

This clone occurred once. The chain carries TRBV6-1 and TRBJ1-5; 9 nucleotides agree with TRBD1. CDR1 MNHNS and CDR2 SASEGT come from the germline V gene. The CDR3 extends over 13 amino acids. The V and J ends lost 6 bases and 10 bases, in that order; junction bases with no gene match: 7. In DNA, the CDR3 is TGTGCCAGCAGCGGGGGACAGGGCCAACCCCAGCATTTT. Translated, it gives CASSGGQGQPQHF.

The V gene is TRBV25-1, the J gene TRBJ2-3, with TRBD2 as a possible D gene (5 bases). Trimming cost V 2 bases and J 8 bases, with 11 bases left between them. Germline CDR1 is MGHDK and CDR2 is SYGVNS. The length of the CDR3 is 13 residues. CDR3 in DNA: TGTGCCAGCAGTGAAGTGAGGGCCGGTACGCAGTATTTT. Translating it yields CASSEVRAGTQYF.

CDR3 amino acids: CASSTGTGGLSNQPQHF. The CDR3 DNA reads as TGTGCCAGTAGTACCGGGACAGGGGGCTTAAGCAATCAGCCCCAGCATTTT. V is TRBV19 and J is TRBJ1-5, with TRBD1 matching over 12 bases. Germline V gene data show CDR1 as LNHDA and CDR2 as SQIVND (reference sequence). After removal of 4 bases from V and 1 base from J, the junction contained 5 bases not matched to a gene. The CDR3 loop spans 17 amino acids.

J is TRBJ1-6 and V is TRBV7-9, with 11 bases identical to TRBD1. CDR1 is SEHNR and CDR2 is FQNEAQ in the germline V gene (reference sequence). Trimming removed 5 bases from V and 6 bases from J; junction bases left unmatched: 6. The CDR3 has 16 amino acids. The DNA for the CDR3 is TGTGCCAGCAGCGTGGGACAGGGGGGAGGTAATTCACCCCTCCACTTT. Its protein is CASSVGQGGGNSPLHF.

V is TRBV4-3 and J is TRBJ2-1, with 7 positions matching TRBD2. The CDR3 length is 14 residues. Germline V gives CDR1 LGHNA, CDR2 YSLEER. V shed 3 bases, J shed 7 bases, and the junction held 6 bases outside the gene matches. CDR3 amino acids: CASSQAGLRNEQFF. DNA of the CDR3: TGCGCCAGCAGCCAGGCGGGACTACGGAATGAGCAGTTCTTC.

The chain combines TRBV19 with TRBJ2-5; 7 nucleotides line up with TRBD1. This CDR3 is built from 13 residues. J lost 1 base, V lost 5 bases, and 1 base had no gene match. CDR1 is LNHDA, CDR2 SQIVND, per germline (reference sequence). The CDR3: CASSGTVQETQYF. As DNA, the CDR3 is TGTGCCAGTAGTGGGACAGTCCAAGAGACCCAGTACTTC.

This clone was counted a few times. J is TRBJ1-5 and V is TRBV2; D remains unclear. The V and J ends lost 8 bases and 4 bases respectively, with 18 bases between them. This CDR3 contains 15 residues. CDR1 and CDR2 (germline): SNHLY, FYNNEI. The DNA for the CDR3 is TGTGCCAGCCGTCGGGAAGGGAGTGGGAATCAGCCCCAGCATTTT. Translation gives CASRREGSGNQPQHF.

There are a few counts of this clone. The chain couples TRBV10-3 to TRBJ1-1; TRBD1 matches at 9 bases. Germline CDR1 is ENHRY and CDR2 is SYGVKD. V was pared by 1 base and J by 3 bases, with 3 bases of the junction left unmatched. The CDR3 has 15 residues. The CDR3 bases are TGTGCCATCAGTGAGTGGGACAGGGCCCACACTGAAGCTTTCTTT. Its translation is CAISEWDRAHTEAFF.

This chain uses TRBV28 with TRBJ2-2; 9 bases agree with TRBD1. The germline CDR1 and CDR2 sequences are MDHEN and SYDVKM. The CDR3 spans 15 residues. V lost 5 bases and J lost 7; bases outside the gene matches: 8. The CDR3 sequence is CASSRTGVYYGELFF. Written as DNA, the CDR3 is TGTGCCAGCAGTCGGACAGGGGTTTACTACGGGGAGCTGTTTTTT. The variable domain in full, completed from reference TRBV28 and TRBJ2-2, reads DVKVTQSSRYLVKRTGEKVFLECVQDMDHENMFWYRQDPGLGLRLIYFSYDVKMKEKGDIPEGYSVSREKKERFSLILESASTNQTSMYLCASSRTGVYYGELFFGEGSRLTVL.

The chain joins TRBV25-1 to TRBJ2-1; tentatively, D is TRBD1 (5 bases). V was pared by 7 bases and J by 6 bases, with 7 bases between. Germline-derived CDR1 and CDR2 are MGHDK and SYGVNS. This CDR3 is built from 11 residues. The CDR3 protein is CASTGLNEQFF. In DNA form, the CDR3 reads TGTGCCAGCACAGGGCTCAATGAGCAGTTCTTC.

This clone was counted only a few times. The V gene is TRBV19, the J gene TRBJ1-1; 10 bases agree with TRBD1. The CDR3 length is 13 residues. J was trimmed by 4 bases and V by 9 bases; bases with no gene match: 5. Germline values: CDR1 LNHDA, CDR2 SQIVND (reference sequence). CDR3 sequence: CASSTGGFTEAFF. The CDR3, as DNA: TGTGCCAGCTCGACAGGGGGCTTCACTGAAGCTTTCTTT.

The J gene is TRBJ2-2, the V gene TRBV9, with TRBD2 as a possible D gene (6 bases). The germline V gene encodes CDR1 SGDLS and CDR2 YYNGEE. V lost 3 bases to trimming and J lost 2 bases, with 11 bases between them. The CDR3 contains 15 residues. The CDR3 bases are TGTGCCAGCAGCGGGAGGGGAATCAACACCGGGGAGCTGTTTTTT. It encodes CASSGRGINTGELFF.

The gene calls are TRBV28 and TRBJ1-2; no definite D call. The CDR3 length is 12 residues. The V gene's germline CDR1 is MDHEN and CDR2 SYDVKM. The V end was cut by 3 bases, the J end by 3 bases, with 5 bases between. The CDR3 DNA reads TGTGCCAGCAGTTTCGAGGACTATGGCTACACCTTC. It translates to CASSFEDYGYTF.

The V gene is TRBV6-6, the J gene TRBJ1-2, with TRBD1 matching over 7 bases. The CDR3 contains 15 residues. The V segment lost 2 bases and the J segment 4 bases; nucleotides outside the gene matches: 7. Germline CDR1 MNHNY, CDR2 SVGAGI (reference sequence). CDR3 DNA sequence: TGTGCCAGCAGTTACCGAGAAACAGGGGCCTATGGCTACACCTTC. It translates to CASSYRETGAYGYTF.

The chain carries TRBV2 and TRBJ1-2; 8 bases match TRBD1. The CDR3 contains 14 residues. The germline CDR1 and CDR2 sequences are SNHLY and FYNNEI. The junction had 11 bases not matched to a gene; V was cut back by 6 bases and J by 8 bases. CDR3 DNA: TGTGCCAGCAGAGGACAGGGAGATCCTAGGGGCTACACCTTC. Encoded protein: CASRGQGDPRGYTF.

The CDR3 bases are TGTGCCAGCAGCTTGATGAGGGGGCGTATGAACACTGAAGCTTTCTTT. Protein: CASSLMRGRMNTEAFF. The V gene is TRBV5-4, the J gene TRBJ1-1, with 7 bases aligning to TRBD1. Unmatched junction bases numbered 6, after V lost 1 base and J lost 0 bases. The CDR3 is 16 residues long. Germline lookup yields CDR1 SGHNT and CDR2 YYREEE (reference sequence).

CDR3 in DNA: TGTGCCAGCCGACAGGGCCGAAATGAAAAACTGTTTTTT. It yields the protein CASRQGRNEKLFF. V and J are TRBV4-2 and TRBJ1-4; 7 bases agree with TRBD1. The germline V gene has CDR1 LGHNA and CDR2 YNFKEQ. The CDR3 consists of 13 residues. Trimming took 8 bases from V and 5 from J; bases not matched to a gene: 5.

The chain has TRBV11-2 and TRBJ2-7; unclear D gene. V shed 0 bases and J shed 2 bases, with 8 bases lying between them. Germline V gene data show CDR1 as SGHAT and CDR2 as FQNNGV. The CDR3 is 14 amino acids. This CDR3 is CASSLEVTAYEQYF. The CDR3 nucleotides read TGTGCCAGCAGCTTAGAGGTAACGGCCTACGAGCAGTACTTC. The variable domain in full, completed from reference TRBV11-2 and TRBJ2-7, reads EAGVAQSPRYKIIEKRQSVAFWCNPISGHATLYWYQQILGQGPKLLIQFQNNGVVDDSQLPKDRFSAERLKGVDSTLKIQPAKLEDSAVYLCASSLEVTAYEQYFGPGTRLTVT.

This sequence joins TRBV30 and TRBJ1-2, with D unresolved. Trimming left V 0 bases short and J 7 bases short, with 6 bases between. Germline V lookup: CDR1 GTSNPN, CDR2 SVGIG (reference sequence). This CDR3 has 11 residues. The CDR3 nucleotides read TGTGCCTGGAGTGTTCTTATTGGCTACACCTTC. This sequence encodes CAWSVLIGYTF. The complete variable domain, with remaining parts taken from reference TRBV30 and TRBJ1-2, reads SQTIHQWPATLVQPVGSPLSLECTVEGTSNPNLYWYRQAAGRGLQLLFYSVGIGQISSEVPQNLSASRPQDRQFILSSKKLLLSDSGFYLCAWSVLIGYTFGSGTRLTVV.

V is TRBV2 and J is TRBJ2-3; 9 bases align to TRBD2. Trimming took 4 bases from V and 15 from J; bases not matched to a gene: 8. The CDR3 sequence is 12 residues long. Germline V gene sequence: CDR1 SNHLY, CDR2 FYNNEI. CDR3 sequence (DNA): TGTGCCAGCAGTGCCTTAGCGGGGGCATTATATTTT. It codes for CASSALAGALYF.

The V call is TRBV7-7, the J call TRBJ2-5, with 7 bases identical to TRBD2. Germline CDR1 is SSHAT and CDR2 is FNYEAQ (reference sequence). There are 15 residues in the CDR3. V shed 1 base and J 6 bases; nucleotides not matched to a gene: 8. The CDR3 protein is CASSLGAGNVKTQYF. The CDR3 DNA sequence: TGTGCCAGCAGCTTAGGAGCGGGGAACGTAAAGACCCAGTACTTC.

This clone was recorded a few times. The gene calls are TRBV28 and TRBJ1-2; 8 nucleotides match TRBD1. The ends lost 1 base at V and 9 bases at J; junction bases unmatched: 4. This CDR3 region has 13 residues. Germline V gene data show CDR1 as MDHEN and CDR2 as SYDVKM. CDR3 DNA sequence: TGTGCCAGCAGTTTATCTAGGACAGGGCGCTACACCTTC. Protein product: CASSLSRTGRYTF.

J is TRBJ2-1 and V is TRBV6-5, with TRBD2 matching over 7 bases. Looked up from germline, CDR1 is MNHEY and CDR2 is SVGAGI. This CDR3 is 15 amino acids long. J lost 0 bases, V lost 4 bases, and 3 bases had no gene match. CDR3 bases: TGTGCCAGCAGTTTTCAGCGGGACTCCTACAATGAGCAGTTCTTC. It encodes CASSFQRDSYNEQFF.